This T cell receptor beta chain stems from a study of blood T cell repertoires in COVID-19. Looking at the study overall: Both acute and convalescent COVID-19 samples were obtained from the United States, Italy and Spain. The cDNA or gDNA used as material had been derived from T cells, B-cell-depleted T cells, or PBMCs.

The trim removed 4 bases at V and 6 bases at J, leaving 3 bases unmatched. This CDR3 is built from 15 residues. Germline V CDR1 and CDR2: SNHLY, FYNNEI. Per the study methods: Quantification of nucleated cells was approximated via reference gene primer amplification. Using immunoSEQ multiplex PCR, the repertoire was profiled, and TCRdb retains in-frame clones only, with some absent. Clonal size and the V and J genes are those of that table, whereas D and trimming came from the DNA. The table shows 210,000 or so clones, with almost 85% occurring only once. The chain couples TRBV2 to TRBJ2-1, with TRBD2 matching 13 bases. The clonotype comes from a woman in her forties or fifties with active or convalescent COVID-19. Sequenced sample: peripheral blood. The CDR3 here is CASSAWTSGSNEQFF. CDR3 in DNA: TGTGCCAGCAGTGCTTGGACTAGCGGGAGCAATGAGCAGTTCTTC.